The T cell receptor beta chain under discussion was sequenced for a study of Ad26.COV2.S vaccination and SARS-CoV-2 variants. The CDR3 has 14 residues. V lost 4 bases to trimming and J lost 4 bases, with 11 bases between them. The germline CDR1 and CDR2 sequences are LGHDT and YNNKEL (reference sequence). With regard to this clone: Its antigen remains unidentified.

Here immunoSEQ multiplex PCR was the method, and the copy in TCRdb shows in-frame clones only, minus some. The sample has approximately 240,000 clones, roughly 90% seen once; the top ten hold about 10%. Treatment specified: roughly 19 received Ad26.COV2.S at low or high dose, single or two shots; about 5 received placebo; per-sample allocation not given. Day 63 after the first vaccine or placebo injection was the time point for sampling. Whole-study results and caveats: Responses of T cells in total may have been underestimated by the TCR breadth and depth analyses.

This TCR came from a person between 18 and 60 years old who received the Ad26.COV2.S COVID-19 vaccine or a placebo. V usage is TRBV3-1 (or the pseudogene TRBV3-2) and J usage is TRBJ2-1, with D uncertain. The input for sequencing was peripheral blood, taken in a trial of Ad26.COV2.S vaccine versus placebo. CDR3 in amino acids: CASSRDTAYNEQFF. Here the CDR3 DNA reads TGTGCCAGCAGCCGAGATACCGCATACAATGAGCAGTTCTTC.